Only a few counts were recorded for the clone carrying this T cell receptor (beta chain). This record comes from a study of T-cell memory formation after mild COVID-19. TCRdb reprocessed the 5' RACE reads via MiXCR and lists one record per CDR3 protein. The table shows 550,000 to 650,000 distinct CDR3 sequences, with 15% to 20% occurring only once. The CDR3 runs to 17 residues. With 4 bases clipped from V and 0 bases from J, the junction kept 8 bases outside the gene matches. Germline V gene lookup returns CDR1 LGHDT and CDR2 YNNKEL (reference sequence). The chain has TRBV3-1 and TRBJ1-5; TRBD1 aligns across 8 bases. The TCR originated in an adult woman who had mild COVID-19 (a few samples of this study predate the infection). Cell type and time point are not known. Sequencing was performed on PBMCs or a T cell subset sorted from them (not recorded which). CDR3 residues: CASSLTGTGYSNQPQHF. DNA of the CDR3: TGTGCCAGCAGCCTAACCGGGACAGGTTATAGCAATCAGCCCCAGCATTTT.